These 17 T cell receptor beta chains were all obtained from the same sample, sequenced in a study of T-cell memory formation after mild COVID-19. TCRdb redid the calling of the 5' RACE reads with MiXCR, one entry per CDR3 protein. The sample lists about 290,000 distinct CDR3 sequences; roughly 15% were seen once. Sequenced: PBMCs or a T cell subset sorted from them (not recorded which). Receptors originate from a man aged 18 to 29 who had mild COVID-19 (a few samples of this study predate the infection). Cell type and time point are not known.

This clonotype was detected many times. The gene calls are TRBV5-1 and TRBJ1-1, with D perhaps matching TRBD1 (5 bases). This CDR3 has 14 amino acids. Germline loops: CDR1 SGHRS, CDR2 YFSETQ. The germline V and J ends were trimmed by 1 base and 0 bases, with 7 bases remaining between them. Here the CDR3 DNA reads TGCGCCAGCAGCTTGCAGGGAATGAACACTGAAGCTTTCTTT. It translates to CASSLQGMNTEAFF.

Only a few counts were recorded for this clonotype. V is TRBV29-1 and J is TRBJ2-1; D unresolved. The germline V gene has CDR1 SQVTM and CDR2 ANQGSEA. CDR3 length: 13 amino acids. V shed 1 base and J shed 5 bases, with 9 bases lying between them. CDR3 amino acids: CSVEGVNDNEQFF. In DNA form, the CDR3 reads TGCAGCGTTGAAGGGGTCAATGACAATGAGCAGTTCTTC.

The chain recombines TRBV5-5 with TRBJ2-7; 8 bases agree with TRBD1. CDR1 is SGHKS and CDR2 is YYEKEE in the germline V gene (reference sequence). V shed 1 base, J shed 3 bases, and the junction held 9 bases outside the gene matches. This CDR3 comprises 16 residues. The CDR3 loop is CASSLYRSGGDYEQYF. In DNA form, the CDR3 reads TGTGCCAGCAGCTTGTACAGGTCAGGGGGCGACTACGAGCAGTACTTC.

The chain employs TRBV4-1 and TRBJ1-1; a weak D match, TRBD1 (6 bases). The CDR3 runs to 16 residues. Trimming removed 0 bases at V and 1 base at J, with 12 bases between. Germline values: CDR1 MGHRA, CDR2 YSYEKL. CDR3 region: CASSQESGVGNTEAFF. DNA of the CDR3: TGCGCCAGCAGCCAAGAATCAGGGGTCGGGAACACTGAAGCTTTCTTT.

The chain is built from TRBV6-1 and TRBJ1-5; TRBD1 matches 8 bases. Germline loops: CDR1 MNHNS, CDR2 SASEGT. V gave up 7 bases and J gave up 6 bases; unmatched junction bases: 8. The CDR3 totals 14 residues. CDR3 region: CASIPGQGAQPQHF. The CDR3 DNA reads TGTGCCAGCATTCCTGGACAGGGCGCTCAGCCCCAGCATTTT.

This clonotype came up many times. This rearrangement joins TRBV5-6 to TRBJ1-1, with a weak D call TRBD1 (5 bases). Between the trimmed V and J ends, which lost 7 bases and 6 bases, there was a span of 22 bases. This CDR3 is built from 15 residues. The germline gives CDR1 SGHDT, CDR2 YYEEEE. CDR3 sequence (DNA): TGTGCCAGCTTGGAAGGGTACGGGACGCCGGCTGAAGCTTTCTTT. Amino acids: CASLEGYGTPAEAFF.

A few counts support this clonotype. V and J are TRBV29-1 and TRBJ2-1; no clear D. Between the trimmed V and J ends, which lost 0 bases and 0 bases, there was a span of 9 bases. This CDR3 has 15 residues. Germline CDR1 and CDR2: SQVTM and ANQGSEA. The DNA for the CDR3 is TGCAGCGTTGAAGACACGCAAAACTCCTACAATGAGCAGTTCTTC. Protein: CSVEDTQNSYNEQFF.

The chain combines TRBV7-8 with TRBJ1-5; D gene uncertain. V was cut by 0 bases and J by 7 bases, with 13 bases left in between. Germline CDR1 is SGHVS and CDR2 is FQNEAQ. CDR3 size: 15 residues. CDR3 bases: TGTGCCAGCAGCTTAGCGCCTCGGGTCGGGCAGCCCCAGCATTTT. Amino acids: CASSLAPRVGQPQHF.

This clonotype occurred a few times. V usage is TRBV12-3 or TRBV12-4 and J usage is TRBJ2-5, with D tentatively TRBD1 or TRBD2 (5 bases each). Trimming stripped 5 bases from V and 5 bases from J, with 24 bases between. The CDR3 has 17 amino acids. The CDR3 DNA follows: TGTGCCAGCAGTCCCCCGCCAGGGACGCCGACACGGGAGACCCAGTACTTC. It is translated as CASSPPPGTPTRETQYF.

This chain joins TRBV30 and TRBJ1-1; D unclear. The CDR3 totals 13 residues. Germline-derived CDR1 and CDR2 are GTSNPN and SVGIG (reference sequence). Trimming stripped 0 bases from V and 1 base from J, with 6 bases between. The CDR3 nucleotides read TGTGCCTGGAGTGTTCGGGGGAACACTGAAGCTTTCTTT. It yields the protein CAWSVRGNTEAFF.

Written as DNA, the CDR3 is TGTGCCAGCAGCTTAAGTCAGGCGGGGCCTTACAATGAGCAGTTCTTC. Translation: CASSLSQAGPYNEQFF. The chain recombines TRBV7-3 with TRBJ2-1; TRBD2 is a possible D gene (6 bases). The CDR3 covers 16 residues. The V and J ends lost 1 base and 4 bases respectively, with 14 bases between them. CDR1 is SGHTA and CDR2 is FQGTGA in the germline V gene.

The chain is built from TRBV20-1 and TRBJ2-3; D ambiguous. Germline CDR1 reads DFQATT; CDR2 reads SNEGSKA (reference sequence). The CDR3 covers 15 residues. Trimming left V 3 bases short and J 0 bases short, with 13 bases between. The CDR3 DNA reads TGCAGTGCTAGTTCCCGGACGGCTAGCACAGATACGCAGTATTTT. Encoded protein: CSASSRTASTDTQYF.

The chain's CDR3 is CASIRQGGPYNEQFF. The CDR3 bases are TGTGCCAGCATCCGACAGGGAGGTCCCTACAATGAGCAGTTCTTC. V is TRBV7-9 and J is TRBJ2-1; D may be TRBD1 (7 bases). This CDR3 is built from 15 residues. Per germline, CDR1 SEHNR and CDR2 FQNEAQ (reference sequence). The germline V and J ends were trimmed by 7 bases and 2 bases, with 15 bases remaining between them. Looking up the rest from reference TRBV7-9 and TRBJ2-1 gives the full variable domain: DTGVSQNPRHKITKRGQNVTFRCDPISEHNRLYWYRQTLGQGPEFLTYFQNEAQLEKSRLLSDRFSAERPKGSFSTLEIQRTEQGDSAMYLCASIRQGGPYNEQFFGPGTRLTVL.

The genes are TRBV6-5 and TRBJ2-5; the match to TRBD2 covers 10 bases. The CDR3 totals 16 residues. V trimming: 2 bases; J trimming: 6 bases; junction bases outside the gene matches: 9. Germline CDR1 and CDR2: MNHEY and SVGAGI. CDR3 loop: CASSYKLAGLRQTQYF. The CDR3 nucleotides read TGTGCCAGCAGTTACAAACTAGCGGGGCTGAGACAGACCCAGTACTTC.

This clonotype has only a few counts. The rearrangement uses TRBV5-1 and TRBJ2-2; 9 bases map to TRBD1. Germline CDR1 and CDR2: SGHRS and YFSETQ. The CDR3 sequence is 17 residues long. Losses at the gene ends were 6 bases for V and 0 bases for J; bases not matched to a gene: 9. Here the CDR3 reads CASTLPRQGANTGELFF. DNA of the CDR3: TGCGCCAGCACCCTACCCCGACAGGGGGCGAACACCGGGGAGCTGTTTTTT.

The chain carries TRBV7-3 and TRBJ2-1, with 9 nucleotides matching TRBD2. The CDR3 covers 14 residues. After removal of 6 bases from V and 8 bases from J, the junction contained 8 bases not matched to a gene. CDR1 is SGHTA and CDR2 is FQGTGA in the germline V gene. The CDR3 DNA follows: TGTGCCAGCAGTACTGCGGGGGGGCTGGATGAGCAGTTCTTC. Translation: CASSTAGGLDEQFF.

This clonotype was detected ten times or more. CDR3 protein: CAISESKGRTEAFF. CDR3 in DNA: TGTGCCATCAGTGAGTCGAAAGGGAGGACTGAAGCTTTCTTT. V gene TRBV10-3 combines with J gene TRBJ1-1; no reliable D call. V lost 0 bases to trimming and J lost 5 bases, with 10 bases between them. The germline V gene has CDR1 ENHRY and CDR2 SYGVKD. The CDR3 spans 14 residues.